This T cell receptor (beta chain) stems from a study of blood T cell repertoires in COVID-19. About the study: Researchers got acute and convalescent COVID-19 samples from the United States, Italy and Spain. In each case, the material was cDNA or gDNA derived from T cells, B-cell-depleted T cells, or PBMCs.

The Seattle patients joined while their infection was active and were tracked longitudinally afterward. Trimming removed 5 bases at V and 4 bases at J, with 14 bases between. The CDR3 is made up of 14 amino acids. Germline lookup yields CDR1 SGHTA and CDR2 FQGNSA. Authors' analysis steps: Estimation of nucleated cell counts relied on the amplification of reference gene primers. This table comes from immunoSEQ multiplex PCR, and its TCRdb copy is limited to in-frame clones, with some not included. The DNA was the basis for D and trimming; V, J and clone size are from that table. The profile shows under 200,000 clones, approximately 86% of them singletons.

The sequence came from a man aged 55 to 70 with COVID-19, enrolled during active disease. The chain couples TRBV7-2 to TRBJ1-1; D ambiguous. The sample taken for sequencing was peripheral blood. CDR3 coding DNA: TGTGCCAGCAGCCGGGTGGAATGGAGCACTGAAGCTTTCTTT. Translating it yields CASSRVEWSTEAFF.